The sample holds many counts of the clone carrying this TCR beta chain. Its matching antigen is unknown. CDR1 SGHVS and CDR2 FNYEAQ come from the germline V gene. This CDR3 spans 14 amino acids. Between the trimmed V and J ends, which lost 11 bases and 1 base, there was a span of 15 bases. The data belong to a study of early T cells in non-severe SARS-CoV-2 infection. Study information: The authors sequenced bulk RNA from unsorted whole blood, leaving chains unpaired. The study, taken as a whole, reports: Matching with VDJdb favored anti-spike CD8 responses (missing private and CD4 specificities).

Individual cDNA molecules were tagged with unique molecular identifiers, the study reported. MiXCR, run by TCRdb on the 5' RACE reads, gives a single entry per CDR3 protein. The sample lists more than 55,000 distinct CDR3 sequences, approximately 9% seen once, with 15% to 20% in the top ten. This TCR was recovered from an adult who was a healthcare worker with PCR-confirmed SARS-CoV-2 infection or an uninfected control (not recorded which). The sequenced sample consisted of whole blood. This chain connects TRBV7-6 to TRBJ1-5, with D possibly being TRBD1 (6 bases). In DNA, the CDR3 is TGTGCCGGGGGCGGACAGACGAGCAATCAGCCCCAGCATTTT. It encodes CAGGGQTSNQPQHF.